This passage covers 8 T cell receptor beta chains from one sample sequenced in a study of cytomegalovirus exposure and HLA in healthy donors. Primers for the PCR totalled 60 Vbeta and 13 Jbeta. Repertoires were generated with immunoSEQ multiplex PCR, while TCRdb's copy carries only in-frame clones and drops some. The profile shows roughly 130,000 clones, 60% to 80% of them singletons. The specimen was PBMCs. The origin of the receptors is a man between 18 and 35 years old in good health and CMV-seronegative.

The J gene is TRBJ1-4, the V gene TRBV30; 8 positions agree with TRBD1. The germline V gene has CDR1 GTSNPN and CDR2 SVGIG (reference sequence). The CDR3 has 16 amino acids. Trimming removed 1 base from V and 7 bases from J; junction bases left unmatched: 11. In DNA form, the CDR3 reads TGTGCCTGGAGTGCCGGACAGGGAAGTAGCGGTGAAAAACTGTTTTTT. It yields the protein CAWSAGQGSSGEKLFF.

In its sample, this clone was seen a few times. The chain carries TRBV5-4 and TRBJ1-2; D is uncertain. Germline CDR1 and CDR2: SGHNT and YYREEE (reference sequence). This CDR3 comprises 15 residues. V dropped 2 bases and J dropped 14 bases, with 25 bases sitting between them. CDR3 amino acids: CASSFPQAMAPKYTF. DNA for the CDR3: TGTGCCAGCAGCTTTCCCCAGGCTATGGCCCCTAAGTATACCTTC.

J is TRBJ2-3 and V is TRBV7-2; D is unclear. The CDR3 length is 12 residues. Trimming removed 7 bases from V and 8 bases from J, with 13 bases in between. Germline CDR1 SGHTA, CDR2 FQGNSA. CDR3 sequence: CASTFLGPTQYF. CDR3 nucleotide sequence: TGTGCCAGCACCTTTCTTGGGCCTACGCAGTATTTT.

The rearrangement joins TRBV25-1 to TRBJ2-1; tentatively, D is TRBD2 (6 bases). V was shortened by 6 bases and J by 0 bases, with 12 bases between the two germline ends. This CDR3 is 15 amino acids long. Germline lookup yields CDR1 MGHDK and CDR2 SYGVNS. For the CDR3, the DNA is TGTGCCAGCAGCCCGGGACTTAGCTCCTACAATGAGCAGTTCTTC. Encoded protein: CASSPGLSSYNEQFF.

Concerning this clone: This sample includes further DNA sequences coding for the same CDR3. The V gene is TRBV7-2, the J gene TRBJ1-5; 9 bases align to TRBD1. Germline V gene sequence: CDR1 SGHTA, CDR2 FQGNSA. V dropped 3 bases and J dropped 5; count of bases not matched to a gene: 8. This CDR3 comprises 16 residues. CDR3 sequence: CASSFTPGQGDQPQHF. The CDR3 coding sequence is TGTGCCAGCAGCTTTACCCCGGGACAGGGTGATCAGCCCCAGCATTTT.

The V gene is TRBV11-2, the J gene TRBJ2-7; 8 bases map to TRBD2. This CDR3 region has 15 residues. Germline CDR1 is SGHAT and CDR2 is FQNNGV. V was pared by 5 bases and J by 4 bases, with 10 bases of the junction left unmatched. The CDR3 sequence is CASSAHSRGVYEQYF. The CDR3, as DNA: TGTGCCAGCAGCGCCCACTCGCGGGGGGTGTACGAGCAGTACTTC.

This clone was counted once. The chain combines TRBV18 with TRBJ1-1; 8 bases align to TRBD1. The junction had 9 bases not matched to a gene; V was cut back by 3 bases and J by 0 bases. There are 17 residues in the CDR3. In germline, CDR1 is KGHSH, CDR2 LQKENI. The CDR3 loop reads CASSPFGTGNMNTEAFF. CDR3 DNA: TGTGCCAGCTCACCTTTCGGGACAGGTAACATGAACACTGAAGCTTTCTTT.

This clone was seen a few times. V gene TRBV6-1 combines with J gene TRBJ1-3; D unresolved. Looked up from germline, CDR1 is MNHNS and CDR2 is SASEGT. CDR3 length equals 14 residues. Trimming shortened V by 4 bases and J by 6 bases, and 13 bases separated the two germline ends. The CDR3 loop is CASSARSSENTIYF. CDR3 in DNA: TGTGCCAGCAGTGCCAGATCCAGTGAAAACACCATATATTTT.